This T cell receptor beta chain was observed in a study of radiotherapy plus CTLA-4 blockade in lung cancer. This CDR3 comprises 14 residues. Profiling relied on immunoSEQ multiplex PCR, and the TCRdb table lists in-frame clones only, not all of them. The sample holds about 120,000 clones; around 89% are singletons and the top ten take 6.9%. This specimen consisted of peripheral blood, obtained from a patient treated with radiotherapy plus ipilimumab. The TCR sequence derives from a human donor with non-small cell lung cancer that progressed on radiotherapy plus ipilimumab. The chain joins TRBV21-1 to TRBJ2-1; TRBD1, the table's D call, was not compared with the DNA. TRBV21-1 is reported as a pseudogene. Here the CDR3 DNA reads TGTGCCAGCAGCAAAGGGCAGGACTACAATGAGCAGTTCTTC. As protein: CASSKGQDYNEQFF.